The 25 T cell receptor beta chains below were found in one sample sequenced in a study of T cell repertoires in cytomegalovirus infection. TCRdb reprocessed the reads via MiXCR and lists one record per CDR3 protein. The data contain about 400,000 distinct CDR3 sequences, approximately 18% of them singletons. The sequenced material came from PBMCs. Receptor source: a human donor in good health (CMV status not recorded). Some clones in this sample may be carry-over from other donors' samples.

This clonotype was observed a handful of times. The chain couples TRBV19 to TRBJ2-3; D is uncertain. Trimming took off 5 bases at V and 0 bases at J, with 9 bases between the two ends. The germline gives CDR1 LNHDA, CDR2 SQIVND (reference sequence). The CDR3 consists of 14 residues. The CDR3 region is CASSSETSTDTQYF. In DNA, the CDR3 is TGTGCCAGTAGTTCGGAGACGAGCACAGATACGCAGTATTTT.

This clonotype has only a few counts. The chain joins TRBV6-2 or TRBV6-3 to TRBJ1-6; D is perhaps TRBD1 (5 bases). The CDR3 contains 11 residues. Germline V gene lookup returns CDR1 MNHEY and CDR2 SVGEGT. V dropped 8 bases and J dropped 14 bases, with 13 bases sitting between them. CDR3 residues: CASGTGPALHF. The DNA of the CDR3 is TGTGCCAGCGGAACGGGGCCGGCCCTCCACTTT.

In its sample, this clonotype was seen a few times. This chain uses TRBV5-1 with TRBJ1-1; D is uncertain. CDR3 length equals 13 residues. Germline V gives CDR1 SGHRS, CDR2 YFSETQ. Trimming shortened V by 2 bases and J by 1 base, and 6 bases separated the two germline ends. The CDR3 is CASSFEQNTEAFF. CDR3 sequence (DNA): TGCGCCAGCAGCTTCGAACAGAACACTGAAGCTTTCTTT.

This clonotype was detected ten times or more. Here the CDR3 reads CASSLYGGGASETQYF. In DNA, the CDR3 is TGTGCCAGCAGCTTATACGGCGGGGGGGCCTCAGAGACCCAGTACTTC. The chain uses TRBV7-8 and TRBJ2-5; 9 nucleotides align to TRBD2. The CDR3 runs 16 residues. From germline, CDR1 is SGHVS and CDR2 FQNEAQ. V shed 2 bases and J 4 bases; nucleotides not matched to a gene: 8. Full variable domain (remainder filled in from reference TRBV7-8 and TRBJ2-5): GAGVSQSPRYKVAKRGQDVALRCDPISGHVSLFWYQQALGQGPEFLTYFQNEAQLDKSGLPSDRFFAERPEGSVSTLKIQRTQQEDSAVYLCASSLYGGGASETQYFGPGTRLLVL.

This clonotype was counted ten times or more. The rearrangement links TRBV7-2 to TRBJ2-3; 7 nucleotides agree with TRBD2. The length of the CDR3 is 16 residues. Germline V gene data show CDR1 as SGHTA and CDR2 as FQGNSA. Trimming cost V 4 bases and J 5 bases; bases outside gene matches: 12. CDR3 sequence reads: CASSYRTGGLVDTQYF. The DNA of the CDR3 is TGTGCCAGCAGCTACCGTACGGGTGGACTAGTAGATACGCAGTATTTT.

This clonotype was observed at least ten times. This chain links TRBV11-2 with TRBJ2-3, with 7 bases lining up with TRBD2. Germline V gives CDR1 SGHAT, CDR2 FQNNGV. Trimming cost V 1 base and J 3 bases; bases outside gene matches: 13. CDR3 length equals 18 residues. The CDR3 DNA reads as TGTGCCAGCAGCTTAGGTACTCTCTGGGAGGGCATGACAGATACGCAGTATTTT. Translated, it gives CASSLGTLWEGMTDTQYF.

The chain joins TRBV20-1 to TRBJ1-5; D gene ambiguous. The germline V and J ends were trimmed by 6 bases and 0 bases, with 9 bases remaining between them. There are 13 residues in the CDR3. The germline V gene encodes CDR1 DFQATT and CDR2 SNEGSKA (reference sequence). CDR3 protein: CSAIHISNQPQHF. CDR3 DNA: TGCAGTGCAATTCATATTAGCAATCAGCCCCAGCATTTT.

CDR3 amino acids: CASTPSGEKLYEQYF. The CDR3, as DNA: TGTGCCAGCACCCCATCCGGGGAGAAGCTCTACGAGCAGTACTTC. This rearrangement joins TRBV6-2 or TRBV6-3 to TRBJ2-7; D is possibly TRBD2 (5 bases). CDR1 is MNHEY, CDR2 SVGEGT, per germline. V lost 7 bases and J 3 bases, leaving 19 bases between the germline ends. This CDR3 has 15 amino acids.

CDR3: CSVEEGVSLQVTEAFF. The CDR3 DNA reads as TGCAGCGTTGAAGAAGGAGTCTCGCTCCAGGTCACTGAAGCTTTCTTT. This chain uses TRBV29-1 with TRBJ1-1; unclear D gene. Germline-derived CDR1 and CDR2 are SQVTM and ANQGSEA. CDR3 length equals 16 residues. Deletions cut 0 bases from V and 4 bases from J, with 18 bases between.

There are many counts of this clonotype. For the CDR3, the DNA is TGCGCCAGCAGCCGGGACAGAAGCAATCAGCCCCAGCATTTT. Its protein is CASSRDRSNQPQHF. This chain uses TRBV4-3 with TRBJ1-5; 7 positions match TRBD1. This CDR3 comprises 14 residues. The germline V gene has CDR1 LGHNA and CDR2 YSLEER. Losses at the gene ends were 4 bases for V and 1 base for J; bases not matched to a gene: 1.

This chain links TRBV6-5 with TRBJ1-5; no clear D gene. The CDR3 loop spans 12 amino acids. The V end was cut by 4 bases, the J end by 7 bases, with 8 bases between. Germline V CDR1 and CDR2: MNHEY, SVGAGI. The CDR3 region has the DNA TGTGCCAGCAGTTCAGGCCTCCAGCCCCAGCATTTT. Translating gives CASSSGLQPQHF.

The rearrangement uses TRBV5-4 and TRBJ2-7; a weak D match, TRBD2 (5 bases). There are 13 residues in the CDR3. Germline loops: CDR1 SGHNT, CDR2 YYREEE (reference sequence). Trimming cost V 4 bases and J 0 bases, with 8 bases left between them. CDR3 DNA: TGTGCCAGCAGCGTCGGGATCTCCTACGAGCAGTACTTC. This codes for CASSVGISYEQYF.

The chain links TRBV19 to TRBJ2-1; the match to TRBD2 covers 9 bases. From germline, CDR1 is LNHDA and CDR2 SQIVND (reference sequence). This CDR3 contains 14 residues. With V trimmed by 4 bases and J by 9 bases, 7 bases remained unmatched. The CDR3 is CASSNVAGVGEQFF. For the CDR3, the DNA is TGTGCCAGTAGTAACGTAGCGGGAGTCGGTGAGCAGTTCTTC.

This clonotype has ten or more counts. V and J are TRBV12-5 and TRBJ2-5; 11 positions match TRBD2. Germline CDR1 and CDR2: LGHNT and FRNRAP. V gave up 0 bases and J gave up 5 bases; unmatched junction bases: 2. The CDR3 spans 15 residues. The CDR3 protein is CASGLVPSGRETQYF. The CDR3, as DNA: TGTGCTAGTGGTTTGGTCCCTAGCGGGAGGGAGACCCAGTACTTC.

This clonotype was found many times. The CDR3 nucleotides read TGTGCCAGCAGCTTAGTCCAAAGCACAGATACGCAGTATTTT. Translated, it gives CASSLVQSTDTQYF. The chain combines TRBV7-2 with TRBJ2-3; D is uncertain. The CDR3 sequence is 14 residues long. V was trimmed by 1 base and J by 0 bases, leaving 5 bases between them. Per germline, CDR1 SGHTA and CDR2 FQGNSA.

This clonotype was detected only a few times. The chain couples TRBV20-1 to TRBJ1-5, with D hard to call. V was clipped by 5 bases and J by 1 base, with 9 bases between them. The germline V gene encodes CDR1 DFQATT and CDR2 SNEGSKA (reference sequence). The CDR3 extends over 13 amino acids. The CDR3 region is CSAEEGSNQPQHF. As DNA, the CDR3 is TGCAGTGCTGAGGAAGGGAGCAATCAGCCCCAGCATTTT.

This clonotype has more than one count but fewer than ten. The J gene is TRBJ2-5, the V gene TRBV20-1; D gene uncertain. The length of the CDR3 is 13 residues. Per germline, CDR1 DFQATT and CDR2 SNEGSKA (reference sequence). V lost 4 bases and J lost 7, with 16 bases in between. CDR3 DNA sequence: TGCAGTGCTATATCTGGCACCTTAGGGACCCAGTACTTC. Protein product: CSAISGTLGTQYF.

This clonotype has only one observation. The CDR3 does not end in the conserved phenylalanine or tryptophan, so this is likely a read error. The DNA is left out, because the CDR3 cannot be placed on it with certainty; the CDR3 is given as TCRdb lists it. The chain employs TRBV19 and TRBJ1-1; the table assigns TRBD1, which was not confirmed against the DNA. The CDR3 numbers 14 amino acids, ends counted. Per germline, CDR1 LNHDA and CDR2 SQIVND (reference sequence). CDR3 region: CASSWGQRNSEAFL.

The rearrangement joins TRBV5-5 to TRBJ1-2; D remains ambiguous. Germline values: CDR1 SGHKS, CDR2 YYEKEE (reference sequence). V lost 0 bases and J lost 1, with 10 bases in between. The CDR3 contains 15 residues. The CDR3: CASSLGWGLNYGYTF. The CDR3 DNA sequence: TGTGCCAGCAGCTTGGGTTGGGGTCTTAACTATGGCTACACCTTC.

This clonotype was seen more than once but under ten times. The CDR3 loop reads CASTKGYEQYF. The CDR3 DNA is TGTGCCAGCACGAAGGGATACGAGCAGTACTTC. This chain uses TRBV6-5 with TRBJ2-7; no firm D call. V lost 7 bases to trimming and J lost 4 bases, with 8 bases between them. This CDR3 is 11 amino acids long. Germline V CDR1 and CDR2: MNHEY, SVGAGI.

The CDR3 region has the DNA TGTGCCAGCAGCCTCCTCCAGAGTTATGGCTACACCTTC. Residues: CASSLLQSYGYTF. V and J are TRBV7-9 and TRBJ1-2; no definite D call. The CDR3 is made up of 13 amino acids. Germline lookup yields CDR1 SEHNR and CDR2 FQNEAQ (reference sequence). V lost 5 bases, J lost 5 bases, and 12 bases lay in between. Combining the CDR3 with reference TRBV7-9 and TRBJ1-2 gives the whole variable domain DTGVSQNPRHKITKRGQNVTFRCDPISEHNRLYWYRQTLGQGPEFLTYFQNEAQLEKSRLLSDRFSAERPKGSFSTLEIQRTEQGDSAMYLCASSLLQSYGYTFGSGTRLTVV.

This chain connects TRBV6-2 or TRBV6-3 to TRBJ1-5, with 7 bases identical to TRBD1. Looked up from germline, CDR1 is MNHEY and CDR2 is SVGEGT. This CDR3 has 14 amino acids. The junction had 16 bases not matched to a gene; V was cut back by 4 bases and J by 16 bases. CDR3 protein: CASSWGTAHPFLHF. The CDR3 DNA follows: TGTGCCAGCAGTTGGGGGACAGCCCATCCTTTCCTCCATTTT.

The sample holds a few counts of this clonotype. J is TRBJ1-1 and V is TRBV4-1; D unclear. Trimming stripped 1 base from V and 4 bases from J, with 10 bases between. CDR1 is MGHRA, CDR2 YSYEKL, per germline. This CDR3 comprises 14 residues. The CDR3 DNA reads TGCGCCAGCAGCCAAGTAAAGGAGTTCACTGAAGCTTTCTTT. Protein: CASSQVKEFTEAFF.

This clonotype was found a few times. This chain connects TRBV19 to TRBJ2-7; D perhaps matches TRBD2 (6 bases). V lost 7 bases and J 2 bases, leaving 15 bases between the germline ends. This CDR3 region has 14 residues. CDR1 and CDR2 from the germline V gene are LNHDA and SQIVND (reference sequence). Here the CDR3 reads CASKPWTGAYEQYF. CDR3 in DNA: TGTGCCAGTAAACCCTGGACGGGAGCCTACGAGCAGTACTTC.

There are many counts of this clonotype. The gene calls are TRBV12-3 or TRBV12-4 and TRBJ2-3; 9 bases are a match to TRBD2. V dropped 1 base and J dropped 6; count of bases not matched to a gene: 2. This CDR3 comprises 14 residues. The CDR3 DNA reads as TGTGCCAGCAGTTTAGGGACTAGCGCCGATACGCAGTATTTT. As protein: CASSLGTSADTQYF.